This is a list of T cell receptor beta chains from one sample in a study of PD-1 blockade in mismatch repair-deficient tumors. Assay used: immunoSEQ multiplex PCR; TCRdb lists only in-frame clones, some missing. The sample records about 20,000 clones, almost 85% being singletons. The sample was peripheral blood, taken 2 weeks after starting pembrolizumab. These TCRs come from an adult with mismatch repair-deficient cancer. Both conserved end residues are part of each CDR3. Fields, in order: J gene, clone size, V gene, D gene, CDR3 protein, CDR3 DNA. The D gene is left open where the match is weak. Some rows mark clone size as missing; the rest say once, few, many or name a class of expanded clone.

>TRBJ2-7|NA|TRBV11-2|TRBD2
CASSRTSGSRSEQYF
TGTGCCAGCAGCCGGACTAGCGGGTCCCGAAGCGAGCAGTACTTC
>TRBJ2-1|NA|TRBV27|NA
CASSPGLYNEQFF
TGTGCCAGCAGTCCAGGACTGTACAATGAGCAGTTCTTC
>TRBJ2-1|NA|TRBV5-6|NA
CASSFRDNEQFF
TGTGCCAGCAGCTTCAGGGACAATGAGCAGTTCTTC
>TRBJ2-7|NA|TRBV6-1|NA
CASSQGRSYEQYF
TGTGCCAGCAGTCAGGGCCGCTCCTACGAGCAGTACTTC
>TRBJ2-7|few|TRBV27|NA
CASSLRPGFGPYEQYF
TGTGCCAGCAGTCTAAGACCCGGTTTTGGGCCTTACGAGCAGTACTTC
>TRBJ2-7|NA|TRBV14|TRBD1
CASSQPGTGSYEQYF
TGTGCCAGCAGCCAACCCGGGACAGGGTCCTACGAGCAGTACTTC
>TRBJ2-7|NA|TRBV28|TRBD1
CASSLLVGGFTYEQYF
TGTGCCAGCAGTTTATTGGTAGGGGGCTTTACATACGAGCAGTACTTC
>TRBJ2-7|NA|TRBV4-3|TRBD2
CASSQGAGAYEQYF
TGCGCCAGCAGCCAAGGAGCGGGGGCCTACGAGCAGTACTTC
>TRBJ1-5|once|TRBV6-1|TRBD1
CASTGQGSNQPQHF
TGTGCCAGCACCGGACAGGGGAGCAATCAGCCCCAGCATTTT
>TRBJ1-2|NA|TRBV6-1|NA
CASSYTRYGYTF
TGTGCCAGCAGTTATACACGCTATGGCTACACCTTC
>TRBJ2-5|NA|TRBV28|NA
CASSPWRARGGETQYF
TGTGCCAGCAGTCCGTGGAGGGCCCGGGGTGGAGAGACCCAGTACTTC
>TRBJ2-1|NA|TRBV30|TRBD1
CAWSVGQAYNEQFF
TGTGCCTGGAGTGTTGGACAGGCCTACAATGAGCAGTTCTTC
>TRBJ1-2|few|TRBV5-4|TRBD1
CASSVPGGRGYTF
TGTGCCAGCAGCGTCCCAGGGGGCAGAGGCTACACCTTC
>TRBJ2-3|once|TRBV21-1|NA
CASRPGHSTDTQYF
TGTGCCAGCAGGCCGGGACATAGCACAGATACGCAGTATTTT
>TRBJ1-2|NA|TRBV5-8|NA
CASSLGSYGYTF
TGTGCCAGCAGCTTGGGATCCTATGGCTACACCTTC
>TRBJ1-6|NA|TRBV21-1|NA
CASSKGTGVYTNSPLHF
TGTGCCAGCAGCAAAGGGACAGGGGTTTACACGAATTCACCCCTCCACTTT
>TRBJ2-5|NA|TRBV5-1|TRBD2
CASRPGTSGSETQYF
TGCGCCAGCAGACCGGGGACTAGCGGTTCGGAGACCCAGTACTTC
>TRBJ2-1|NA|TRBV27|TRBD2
CASSLELAGFDEQFF
TGTGCCAGCAGTTTAGAACTAGCGGGATTCGATGAGCAGTTCTTC
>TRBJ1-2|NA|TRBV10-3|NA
CAISGTTNYGYTF
TGTGCCATCAGCGGGACTACTAACTATGGCTACACCTTC
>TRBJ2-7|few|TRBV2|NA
CASSETTYEQYF
TGTGCCAGCAGTGAGACAACCTACGAGCAGTACTTC
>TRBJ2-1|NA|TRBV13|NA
CASSSKLDDSYNEQFF
TGTGCCAGCAGCTCGAAACTAGATGACTCCTACAATGAGCAGTTCTTC
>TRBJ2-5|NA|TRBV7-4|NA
CASSSLGGEGGETQYF
TGTGCCAGCAGCTCGCTGGGGGGCGAGGGAGGAGAGACCCAGTACTTC